This is a list of T cell receptor beta chains from one sample in a study of graft-versus-host responses after intestinal transplantation. Sequencing used immunoSEQ multiplex PCR; TCRdb keeps in-frame clones, though not all of them. The data contain some 9,100 clones, 25% to 30% of them singletons. Material: alloreactive CD4+ T cells from a mixed lymphocyte reaction culture, obtained before intestinal transplant. These receptors came from a human patient who received an intestinal transplant. The CDR3 runs from the conserved cysteine through the conserved F or W. D genes are given only for firm matches. Clone size, where shown, is once, few, many, or a class for clones that have expanded.

D	J	V	size	CDR3	DNA
TRBD2	TRBJ2-7	TRBV19	medium-sized	CASSMGTTHYEQYF	TGTGCCAGTAGTATGGGGACTACCCACTACGAGCAGTACTTC
-	TRBJ2-5	TRBV5-1	-	CASSLVGRETQYF	TGCGCCAGCAGCTTGGTGGGCCGGGAGACCCAGTACTTC
TRBD2	TRBJ2-1	TRBV4-1	-	CASSQPRLAGGRYNEQFF	TGCGCCAGCAGCCAACCCAGACTAGCGGGAGGGCGCTACAATGAGCAGTTCTTC
-	TRBJ2-7	TRBV7-8	once	CASSLSMGSLHEQYF	TGTGCCAGCAGCTTATCTATGGGCAGTCTCCACGAGCAGTACTTC
TRBD2	TRBJ2-5	TRBV7-9	-	CASSSTLAGEETQYF	TGTGCCAGCAGCTCTACCCTAGCGGGAGAAGAGACCCAGTACTTC
TRBD1	TRBJ1-2	TRBV13	medium-sized	CASSTDRVNYGYTF	TGTGCCAGCAGCACCGACAGGGTAAACTATGGCTACACCTTC
-	TRBJ2-7	TRBV13	medium-sized	CASSPHSYEQYF	TGTGCCAGCAGCCCCCACTCCTACGAGCAGTACTTC
TRBD2	TRBJ2-7	TRBV7-6	medium-sized	CASSLSPREGYEQYF	TGTGCCAGCAGCCTTAGTCCACGGGAGGGGTACGAGCAGTACTTC
TRBD1	TRBJ2-7	TRBV7-7	few	CASSPWDRAYEQYF	TGTGCCAGCAGCCCCTGGGACAGGGCGTACGAGCAGTACTTC
-	TRBJ2-3	TRBV6-6	-	CASSTARGTDTQYF	TGTGCCAGCAGCACCGCCCGTGGCACAGATACGCAGTATTTT
-	TRBJ2-7	TRBV28	medium-sized	CASRAPTLGTFYEQYF	TGTGCCAGCAGGGCGCCGACTTTAGGGACCTTCTACGAGCAGTACTTC
TRBD2	TRBJ2-7	TRBV7-6	once	CASSSSGRWYEQYF	TGTGCCAGCAGCTCTAGCGGGAGATGGTACGAGCAGTACTTC
-	TRBJ1-2	TRBV4-2	few	CASSPYRAAYGYTF	TGTGCCAGCAGCCCTTACCGGGCTGCCTATGGCTACACCTTC
-	TRBJ2-7	TRBV6-6	few	CASSFGDSPYEQYF	TGTGCCAGCAGTTTCGGGGACTCTCCCTACGAGCAGTACTTC
-	TRBJ2-3	TRBV14	-	CASSRLAFSTDTQYF	TGTGCCAGCAGCCGCCTAGCGTTTAGCACAGATACGCAGTATTTT
TRBD1	TRBJ1-1	TRBV30	few	CAWNDQGARTEAFF	TGTGCCTGGAATGATCAGGGGGCGCGTACTGAAGCTTTCTTT
-	TRBJ1-2	TRBV7-9	-	CASRRDASDYGYTF	TGTGCCAGCAGAAGGGACGCTTCGGACTATGGCTACACCTTC
-	TRBJ2-3	TRBV6-4	few	CASSDGASTDTQYF	TGTGCCAGCAGTGACGGGGCTAGCACAGATACGCAGTATTTT
TRBD2	TRBJ2-7	TRBV6-5	few	CASSLEGTSGSYEQYF	TGTGCCAGCAGTTTAGAGGGGACTAGCGGGTCCTACGAGCAGTACTTC
-	TRBJ2-5	TRBV28	-	CASSLDLSGRGRETQYF	TGTGCCAGCAGTTTAGATCTGAGCGGGCGGGGCAGAGAGACCCAGTACTTC
-	TRBJ2-7	TRBV7-3	-	CASSLAVGVYEQYF	TGTGCCAGCAGCTTGGCGGTAGGAGTCTACGAGCAGTACTTC
TRBD2	TRBJ2-7	TRBV27	few	CASSLRAGDSYEQYF	TGTGCCAGCAGCCTCAGAGCGGGAGACTCCTACGAGCAGTACTTC
-	TRBJ1-1	TRBV19	medium-sized	CASSIAATNTEAFF	TGTGCCAGTAGTATAGCCGCCACGAACACTGAAGCTTTCTTT
-	TRBJ1-4	TRBV27	-	CASSLQTTNEKLFF	TGTGCCAGCAGTTTACAAACAACTAATGAAAAACTGTTTTTT
-	TRBJ2-1	TRBV4-1	medium-sized	CASSQEARSNEQFF	TGCGCCAGCAGCCAAGAGGCCCGGAGCAATGAGCAGTTCTTC
-	TRBJ2-1	TRBV7-7	-	CASSLSGLHNEQFF	TGTGCTAGCAGCTTAAGCGGACTTCACAATGAGCAGTTCTTC
TRBD2	TRBJ2-7	TRBV11-1	-	CASSAPGLSYEQYF	TGTGCCAGCAGCGCGCCGGGACTATCCTACGAGCAGTACTTC
-	TRBJ2-7	TRBV27	-	CASSRLGPRGYEQYF	TGTGCCAGCAGTCGACTCGGGCCACGAGGCTACGAGCAGTACTTC
-	TRBJ2-7	TRBV11-3	-	CASSLPSTYEQYF	TGTGCCAGCAGCTTGCCCTCAACCTACGAGCAGTACTTC
TRBD1	TRBJ2-7	TRBV11-1	few	CASSLGTGSGEQYF	TGTGCCAGCAGCTTAGGGACAGGGTCGGGTGAGCAGTACTTC
TRBD2	TRBJ2-1	TRBV15	medium-sized	CAPLAGVMNEQFF	TGTGCCCCACTAGCGGGAGTAATGAATGAGCAGTTCTTC
-	TRBJ2-5	TRBV25-1	-	CASSERGRETQYF	TGTGCCAGCAGTGAGCGGGGGCGAGAGACCCAGTACTTC
-	TRBJ2-7	TRBV30	few	CAWRLPEQTYEQYF	TGTGCCTGGAGACTACCCGAGCAGACTTACGAGCAGTACTTC
-	TRBJ1-1	TRBV6-6	medium-sized	CASSYSSTANTEAFF	TGTGCCAGCAGTTACTCGAGTACTGCCAACACTGAAGCTTTCTTT
TRBD1	TRBJ2-1	TRBV28	-	CASSLSRTGGGFWGSWWRQFF	TGTGCCAGCAGTTTATCACGGACAGGGGGAGGTTTCTGGGGGAGCTGGTGGAGGCAGTTCTTC
-	TRBJ1-1	TRBV30	few	CAWSVLGGTEAFF	TGTGCCTGGAGTGTATTGGGTGGCACTGAAGCTTTCTTT
TRBD2	TRBJ2-7	TRBV27	-	CASSLAGVAGYEQYF	TGTGCCAGCAGTTTGGCCGGGGTAGCGGGCTACGAGCAGTACTTC
-	TRBJ2-2	TRBV19	-	CASTVVYRMNTGELFF	TGTGCCAGTACTGTGGTTTACAGGATGAACACCGGGGAGCTGTTTTTT
-	TRBJ2-2	TRBV6-5	few	CASSYSSNGELFF	TGTGCCAGCAGTTACTCGTCTAACGGGGAGCTGTTTTTT
-	TRBJ2-7	TRBV4-1	few	CASSYGRNSYEQYF	TGCGCCAGCAGTTACGGGAGAAACTCCTACGAGCAGTACTTC
TRBD2	TRBJ2-3	TRBV5-1	few	CASSFSTPRLAPDTQYF	TGCGCCAGCAGCTTCTCAACCCCTAGACTAGCACCCGATACGCAGTATTTT
-	TRBJ2-2	TRBV5-6	few	CASSLVTGWNTGELFF	TGTGCCAGCAGCTTGGTAACAGGGTGGAACACCGGGGAGCTGTTTTTT
-	TRBJ2-1	TRBV6-5	-	CASSYSYGTSYNEQFF	TGTGCCAGCAGTTACTCGTACGGAACCTCCTACAATGAGCAGTTCTTC
-	TRBJ1-1	TRBV6-6	-	CASSYSPRSLTEAFF	TGTGCCAGCAGTTACTCCCCGAGAAGTCTCACTGAAGCTTTCTTT
-	TRBJ2-7	TRBV27	-	CASSFSGSSYEQYF	TGTGCCAGCAGTTTCAGTGGGAGCTCCTACGAGCAGTACTTC
TRBD2	TRBJ2-1	TRBV6-4	few	CASSDPAGAAEQFF	TGTGCCAGCAGTGACCCAGCGGGAGCCGCTGAGCAGTTCTTC
-	TRBJ1-5	TRBV30	-	CAWSVGQGVQPQHF	TGTGCCTGGAGTGTAGGTCAGGGAGTCCAGCCCCAGCATTTT
-	TRBJ2-1	TRBV5-8	few	CASSPTPGYNEQFF	TGTGCCAGCAGCCCCACCCCAGGGTACAATGAGCAGTTCTTC
TRBD2	TRBJ2-3	TRBV7-8	-	CASSLTSGIVDTQYF	TGTGCCAGCAGCTTAACTAGCGGGATAGTAGATACGCAGTATTTT